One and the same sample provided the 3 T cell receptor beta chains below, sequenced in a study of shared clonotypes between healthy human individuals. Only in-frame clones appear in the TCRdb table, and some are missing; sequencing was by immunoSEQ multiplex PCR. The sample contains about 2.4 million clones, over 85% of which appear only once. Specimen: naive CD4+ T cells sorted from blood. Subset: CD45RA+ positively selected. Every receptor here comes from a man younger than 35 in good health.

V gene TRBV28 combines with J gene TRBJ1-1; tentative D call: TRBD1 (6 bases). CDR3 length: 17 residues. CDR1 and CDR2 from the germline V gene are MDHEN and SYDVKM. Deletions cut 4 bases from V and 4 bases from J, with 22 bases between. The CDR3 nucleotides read TGTGCCAGCAGTTCCCCAACAGGGAGTTATAGGGTCACTGAAGCTTTCTTT. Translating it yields CASSSPTGSYRVTEAFF.

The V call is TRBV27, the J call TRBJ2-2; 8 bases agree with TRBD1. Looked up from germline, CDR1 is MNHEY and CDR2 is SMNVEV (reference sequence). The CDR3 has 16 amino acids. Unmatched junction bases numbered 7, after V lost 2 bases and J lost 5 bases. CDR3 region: CASSLRAGGLTGELFF. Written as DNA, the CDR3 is TGTGCCAGCAGTTTACGTGCAGGGGGCCTGACCGGGGAGCTGTTTTTT.

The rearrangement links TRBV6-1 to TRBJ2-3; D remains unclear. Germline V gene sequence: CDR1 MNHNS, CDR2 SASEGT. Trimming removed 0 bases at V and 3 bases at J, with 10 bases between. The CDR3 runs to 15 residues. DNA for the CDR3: TGTGCCAGCAGTGAAGCTGGGGTTATGACAGATACGCAGTATTTT. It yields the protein CASSEAGVMTDTQYF.